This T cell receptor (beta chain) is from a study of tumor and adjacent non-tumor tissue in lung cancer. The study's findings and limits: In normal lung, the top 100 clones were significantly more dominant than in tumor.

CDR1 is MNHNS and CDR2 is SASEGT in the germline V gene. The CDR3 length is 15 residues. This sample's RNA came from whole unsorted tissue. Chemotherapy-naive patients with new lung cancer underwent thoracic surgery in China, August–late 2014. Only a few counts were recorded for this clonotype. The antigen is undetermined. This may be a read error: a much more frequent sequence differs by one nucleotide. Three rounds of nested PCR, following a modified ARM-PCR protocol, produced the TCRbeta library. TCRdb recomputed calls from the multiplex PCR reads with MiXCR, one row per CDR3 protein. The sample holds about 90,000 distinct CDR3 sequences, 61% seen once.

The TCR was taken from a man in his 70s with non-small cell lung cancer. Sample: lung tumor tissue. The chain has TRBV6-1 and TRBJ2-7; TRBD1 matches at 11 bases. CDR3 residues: CANSPGTGGRYEQYF. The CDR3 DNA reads TGTGCCAACAGTCCCGGGACAGGGGGTCGGTACGAGCAGTACTTC.